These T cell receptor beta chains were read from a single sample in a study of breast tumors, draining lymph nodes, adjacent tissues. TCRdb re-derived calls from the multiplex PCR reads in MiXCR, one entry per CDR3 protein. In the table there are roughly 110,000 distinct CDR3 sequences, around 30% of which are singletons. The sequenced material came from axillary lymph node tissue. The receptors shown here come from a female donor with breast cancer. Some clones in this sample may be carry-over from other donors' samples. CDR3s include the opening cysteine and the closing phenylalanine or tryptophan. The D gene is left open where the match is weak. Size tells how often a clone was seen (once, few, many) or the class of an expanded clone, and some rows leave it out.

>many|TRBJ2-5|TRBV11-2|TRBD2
CASSPLGTSGIFETQYF
TGTGCCAGCAGCCCCCTCGGGACTAGCGGGATCTTTGAGACCCAGTACTTC
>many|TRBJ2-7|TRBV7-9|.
CASSTLEGEQYF
TGTGCCAGTTCGACCTTGGAGGGAGAGCAGTACTTC
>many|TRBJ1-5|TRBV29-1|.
CSVAGVNQPQHF
TGCAGCGTTGCCGGGGTCAATCAGCCCCAGCATTTT
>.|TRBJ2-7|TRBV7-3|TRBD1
CASSRSRGSLYEQYF
TGTGCCAGCAGCCGAAGCAGGGGGAGCCTCTACGAGCAGTACTTC
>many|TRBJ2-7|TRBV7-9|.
CASSSNYEQYF
TGTGCCAGCAGCTCGAACTACGAGCAGTACTTC
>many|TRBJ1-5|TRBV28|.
CASSLVGLYSNQPQHF
TGTGCCAGCAGTCTGGTGGGACTCTATAGCAATCAGCCCCAGCATTTT
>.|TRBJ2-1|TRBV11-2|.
CASSHPNNEQFF
TGTGCCAGCAGCCACCCCAACAATGAGCAGTTCTTC
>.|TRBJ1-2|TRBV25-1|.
CASSFYICSARQQIYGYTF
.
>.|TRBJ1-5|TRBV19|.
CASSWGYSNRPQHF
TGTGCCAGTAGTTGGGGTTATAGCAATCGTCCCCAGCATTTT
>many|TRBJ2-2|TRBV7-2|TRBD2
CASSFWANPAYAGGPNTGELFF
TGTGCCAGCAGCTTTTGGGCAAACCCCGCCTATGCGGGGGGGCCGAACACCGGGGAGCTGTTTTTT
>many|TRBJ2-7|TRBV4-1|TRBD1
CASSQVATGVSEQYF
TGCGCCAGCAGCCAAGTCGCGACAGGGGTCTCCGAGCAGTACTTC
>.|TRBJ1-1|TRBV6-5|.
CASSYSGGNQGNTEAFF
TGTGCCAGCAGTTACTCGGGAGGGAACCAGGGGAACACTGAAGCTTTCTTT
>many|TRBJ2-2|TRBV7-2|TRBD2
CASSLGGTSGEPTNTGELFF
TGTGCCAGCAGCTTAGGCGGGACTAGCGGGGAGCCGACGAACACCGGGGAGCTGTTTTTT
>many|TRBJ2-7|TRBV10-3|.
CAISESGTGLEQYF
TGTGCCATCAGTGAGTCGGGAACAGGGCTGGAGCAGTACTTC
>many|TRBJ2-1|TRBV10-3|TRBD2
CAIRSSGGVYNEQFF
TGTGCCATCAGATCGAGCGGGGGGGTCTACAATGAGCAGTTCTTC
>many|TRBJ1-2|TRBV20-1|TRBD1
CSAGTGENYGYTF
TGCAGTGCTGGGACAGGGGAAAACTATGGCTACACCTTC
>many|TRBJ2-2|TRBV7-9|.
CASSPTTWELFF
TGTGCCAGCAGCCCTACGACTTGGGAGCTGTTTTTT
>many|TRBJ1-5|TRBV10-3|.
CAISEYSLNQPQHF
TGTGCCATCAGTGAGTACTCCCTCAATCAGCCCCAGCATTTT
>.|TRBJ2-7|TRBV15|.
CATSKGIDSYEQYF
TGTGCCACCAGCAAGGGGATCGACTCCTACGAGCAGTACTTC
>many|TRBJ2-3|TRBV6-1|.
CASSEWGQGWGTDTQYF
TGTGCCAGCAGTGAATGGGGGCAGGGATGGGGAACAGATACGCAGTATTTT
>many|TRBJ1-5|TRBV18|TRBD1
CASSRGTVPNQPQHF
TGTGCCAGCTCACGGGGGACAGTCCCCAATCAGCCCCAGCATTTT
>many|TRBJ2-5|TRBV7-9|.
CASSPRTEETQYF
TGTGCCAGCAGCCCCCGGACAGAAGAGACCCAGTACTTC
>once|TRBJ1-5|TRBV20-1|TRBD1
CSAQFARGQAFGNQPQHF
TGCAGTGCCCAATTCGCCCGGGGACAGGCCTTTGGCAATCAGCCCCAGCATTTT
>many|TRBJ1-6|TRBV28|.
CASSPGARSPLHF
TGTGCCAGCAGTCCTGGAGCCAGATCACCCCTCCACTTT
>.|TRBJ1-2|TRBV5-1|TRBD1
CASSLGQGVYGYTF
TGCGCCAGCAGCTTGGGACAGGGCGTCTATGGCTACACCTTC
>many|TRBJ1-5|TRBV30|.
CAWSVGTDSNQPQHF
TGTGCCTGGAGTGTTGGGACGGATAGCAATCAGCCCCAGCATTTT
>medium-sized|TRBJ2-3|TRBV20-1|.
CSASWRDGTDTQYF
TGCAGTGCTAGTTGGCGGGATGGCACAGATACGCAGTATTTT
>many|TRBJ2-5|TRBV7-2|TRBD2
CASTQSGAGVRQYF
TGTGCCAGCACCCAAAGCGGAGCGGGAGTTCGTCAGTACTTC
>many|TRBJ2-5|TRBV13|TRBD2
CASSFWGGKTQYF
TGTGCCAGCAGCTTCTGGGGGGGGAAGACCCAGTACTTC
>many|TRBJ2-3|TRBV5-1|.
CASSLDPDTQYF
TGCGCCAGCAGCTTGGACCCAGATACGCAGTATTTT
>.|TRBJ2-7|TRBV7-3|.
CASSLVGAYEQYF
TGTGCCAGCAGTCTGGTGGGGGCGTACGAGCAGTACTTC
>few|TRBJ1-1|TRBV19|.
CASSLVGNTEAFF
TGTGCCAGTAGCCTAGTGGGGAACACTGAAGCTTTCTTT
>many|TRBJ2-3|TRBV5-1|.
CASRGVPSDTQYF
TGCGCCAGCAGAGGAGTTCCTTCAGATACGCAGTATTTT
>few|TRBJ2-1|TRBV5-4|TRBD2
CASSTIKAGGWGEQFF
TGTGCCAGCAGCACGATCAAGGCGGGGGGGTGGGGAGAGCAGTTCTTC
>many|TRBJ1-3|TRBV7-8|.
CASSLAISSISGNTIYF
TGTGCCAGCAGCTTAGCGATCAGCTCAATCTCTGGAAACACCATATATTTT
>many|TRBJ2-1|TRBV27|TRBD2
CASSLVPRVLAGVHEQFF
TGTGCCAGCAGTTTAGTTCCCCGCGTGCTAGCGGGGGTTCATGAGCAGTTCTTC
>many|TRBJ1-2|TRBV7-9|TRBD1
CASSSRQGSNYGYTF
TGTGCCAGCAGCTCAAGACAGGGATCAAACTATGGCTACACCTTC
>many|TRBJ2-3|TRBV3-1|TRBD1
CASSPLGQGAGDTQYF
TGTGCCAGCAGCCCCCTGGGACAGGGGGCAGGAGATACGCAGTATTTT
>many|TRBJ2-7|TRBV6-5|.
CASSSTYSSYEQYF
TGTGCCAGCAGTTCGACTTATAGCTCCTACGAGCAGTACTTC
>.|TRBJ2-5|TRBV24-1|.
CATSFSGQAQETQYF
TGTGCCACCAGCTTCTCAGGGCAAGCACAAGAGACCCAGTACTTC
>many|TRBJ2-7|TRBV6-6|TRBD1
CASSPTGVVYEQYF
TGTGCCAGCAGTCCTACAGGGGTGGTCTACGAGCAGTACTTC